The clone carrying this TCR beta chain showed up many times. Antigen specificity is unknown. MiXCR, applied by TCRdb to the reads, yields one record per CDR3 protein. Among about 180,000 distinct CDR3 sequences listed, roughly 14% were seen once. The data were taken from a study of T cell repertoires in cytomegalovirus infection. The wider study: Both a matching HLA type and CMV infection were indicated by public TCR beta signatures.

The study, taken as a whole, reports: In two of eight donors, the top clonotype was HLA-C-restricted CMV-specific.

The CDR3 totals 16 residues. With 1 base removed from V and 8 bases from J, the gap between germline ends came to 18 bases. Germline CDR1 and CDR2: SGHVS and FNYEAQ. The V gene is TRBV7-6, the J gene TRBJ2-1; a weak D match, TRBD2 (7 bases). Sequencing was done on a sample of PBMCs. This TCR came from a human donor in good health (CMV status not recorded). Some clones in this sample may be carry-over from other donors' samples. CDR3 residues: CASSLVASGQTDEQFF. CDR3 DNA sequence: TGTGCCAGCAGCTTAGTGGCTAGCGGACAGACGGATGAGCAGTTCTTC.